Following are 24 T cell receptor beta chains from one sample sequenced in a study of cytomegalovirus exposure and HLA in healthy donors. The repertoire was sequenced with immunoSEQ multiplex PCR; TCRdb's copy has only in-frame clones and lacks some. The sample shows roughly 250,000 clones, approximately 83% of them seen only once. Material: PBMCs. These receptors were collected from a woman younger than 45 in good health and CMV-seropositive.

The chain links TRBV4-2 to TRBJ2-5; maybe TRBD2 (6 bases). The CDR3 has 16 amino acids. V was cut by 5 bases and J by 4 bases, with 20 bases left in between. Germline assignment: CDR1 LGHNA and CDR2 YNFKEQ. The CDR3 nucleotides read TGTGCCAGCAGCGGAGGCGTAACGGGAGAAACAGAGACCCAGTACTTC. Its translation: CASSGGVTGETETQYF.

V is TRBV6-6 and J is TRBJ1-4, with 8 bases fitting TRBD1. CDR3 length equals 14 residues. J was trimmed by 5 bases and V by 6 bases; bases with no gene match: 5. Germline CDR1 is MNHNY and CDR2 is SVGAGI (reference sequence). The CDR3 DNA follows: TGTGCCAGCAGCCGGACAGGGCAGAATGAAAAACTGTTTTTT. It encodes CASSRTGQNEKLFF.

This sequence joins TRBV19 and TRBJ1-2; D is possibly TRBD1 (6 bases). V was shortened by 7 bases and J by 4 bases, with 19 bases between the two germline ends. Per germline, CDR1 LNHDA and CDR2 SQIVND (reference sequence). CDR3 size: 15 residues. Here the CDR3 DNA reads TGTGCCAGTAACTACAGGGCCGGGGTAGGCTATGGCTACACCTTC. Translating gives CASNYRAGVGYGYTF.

The V call is TRBV25-1, the J call TRBJ2-5; 15 bases are a match to TRBD2. The CDR3 runs to 17 residues. Germline loops: CDR1 MGHDK, CDR2 SYGVNS. The V and J ends lost 2 bases and 5 bases, in that order; junction bases with no gene match: 6. The CDR3 sequence is CASSERTSGRASETQYF. For the CDR3, the DNA is TGTGCCAGCAGTGAACGGACTAGCGGGAGGGCCAGCGAGACCCAGTACTTC.

The rearrangement joins TRBV5-4 to TRBJ2-1; D possibly corresponds to TRBD2 (6 bases). CDR3 length equals 15 residues. Trimming removed 4 bases from V and 1 base from J, with 12 bases in between. Looked up from germline, CDR1 is SGHNT and CDR2 is YYREEE (reference sequence). This chain's CDR3 is CASSPLARSYNEQFF. The CDR3 DNA follows: TGTGCCAGCAGCCCCCTAGCGAGGTCCTACAATGAGCAGTTCTTC.

Here the CDR3 reads CASSLQGLGNYGYTF. CDR3 in DNA: TGTGCCAGCAGTCTACAGGGGTTAGGGAACTATGGCTACACCTTC. The rearrangement joins TRBV6-1 to TRBJ1-2, with TRBD1 matching 7 bases. This CDR3 spans 15 amino acids. Per the germline V gene, CDR1 is MNHNS and CDR2 is SASEGT. The V segment lost 5 bases and the J segment 2 bases; nucleotides outside the gene matches: 8.

The chain has TRBV4-1 and TRBJ2-1; tentatively, D is TRBD2 (5 bases). This CDR3 has 14 residues. V shed 3 bases and J shed 6 bases, with 12 bases lying between them. CDR1 MGHRA and CDR2 YSYEKL come from the germline V gene. The CDR3 loop reads CASSQGTLGNEQFF. As DNA, the CDR3 is TGCGCCAGCAGCCAGGGCACACTAGGCAATGAGCAGTTCTTC.

The chain couples TRBV5-4 to TRBJ2-6; no clear D gene. V gave up 4 bases and J gave up 1 base, with 15 bases separating them. The CDR3 extends over 17 amino acids. The V gene's germline CDR1 is SGHNT and CDR2 YYREEE (reference sequence). The CDR3 here is CASSPNMLSSGANVLTF. In DNA, the CDR3 is TGTGCCAGCAGCCCAAACATGTTATCTTCTGGGGCCAACGTCCTGACTTTC. The variable domain in full, completed from reference TRBV5-4 and TRBJ2-6, reads ETGVTQSPTHLIKTRGQQVTLRCSSQSGHNTVSWYQQALGQGPQFIFQYYREEENGRGNFPPRFSGLQFPNYSSELNVNALELDDSALYLCASSPNMLSSGANVLTFGAGSRLTVL.

This chain joins TRBV2 and TRBJ2-2; the D is unclear. This CDR3 is built from 18 residues. CDR1 SNHLY and CDR2 FYNNEI come from the germline V gene. V lost 6 bases and J lost 4, with 24 bases in between. CDR3: CASRKSRIAPAGTGELFF. CDR3 DNA: TGTGCCAGCAGGAAGTCGAGAATAGCCCCCGCTGGCACCGGGGAGCTGTTTTTT.

This rearrangement joins TRBV28 to TRBJ2-5; tentative D call: TRBD1 (6 bases). Between the trimmed V and J ends, which lost 1 base and 0 bases, there was a span of 15 bases. There are 17 residues in the CDR3. Germline CDR1 reads MDHEN; CDR2 reads SYDVKM. The CDR3 coding sequence is TGTGCCAGCAGTTTATTTGAACAGGGCCAGTACCAAGAGACCCAGTACTTC. It translates to CASSLFEQGQYQETQYF.

The rearrangement joins TRBV5-6 to TRBJ2-7; D uncertain. The CDR3 length is 14 residues. Between the trimmed V and J ends, which lost 3 bases and 3 bases, there was a span of 13 bases. CDR1 is SGHDT and CDR2 is YYEEEE in the germline V gene. CDR3 protein: CASSYLLQSYEQYF. The CDR3 DNA reads TGTGCCAGCAGCTACCTCTTACAGAGCTACGAGCAGTACTTC.

Note on this clone: This same CDR3 is encoded by further DNA sequences in the sample. The chain employs TRBV5-4 and TRBJ1-1, with D unresolved. V was cut by 2 bases and J by 2 bases, with 10 bases left in between. The CDR3 totals 14 residues. Germline V gives CDR1 SGHNT, CDR2 YYREEE (reference sequence). This CDR3 is CASSLGLANTEAFF. CDR3 coding DNA: TGTGCCAGCAGCTTAGGGCTAGCTAACACTGAAGCTTTCTTT.

In DNA form, the CDR3 reads TGTGCCAGCAGTTACCGGAAGGAGAGCGGCTATGGCTACACCTTC. Protein: CASSYRKESGYGYTF. The gene calls are TRBV6-5 and TRBJ1-2; D unresolved. The CDR3 runs 15 residues. Germline assignment: CDR1 MNHEY and CDR2 SVGAGI. Trimming left V 2 bases short and J 4 bases short, with 14 bases between.

This clone was counted once. V and J are TRBV2 and TRBJ2-7, with TRBD2 matching 7 bases. After removal of 7 bases from V and 7 bases from J, the junction contained 4 bases not matched to a gene. Germline V lookup: CDR1 SNHLY, CDR2 FYNNEI. The length of the CDR3 is 11 residues. The CDR3, as DNA: TGTGCCAGCACCGCCGGGGGGGAGCAGTACTTC. The encoded protein is CASTAGGEQYF. Full variable domain (missing parts from reference TRBV2 and TRBJ2-7): EPEVTQTPSHQVTQMGQEVILRCVPISNHLYFYWYRQILGQKVEFLVSFYNNEISEKSEIFDDQFSVERPDGSNFTLKIRSTKLEDSAMYFCASTAGGEQYFGPGTRLTVT.

V is TRBV19 and J is TRBJ1-4; maybe TRBD1 (6 bases). This CDR3 region has 17 residues. Germline CDR1 is LNHDA and CDR2 is SQIVND (reference sequence). V lost 5 bases, J lost 1 base, and 17 bases lay in between. CDR3 amino acids: CASSVSSYRETNEKLFF. The CDR3 coding sequence is TGTGCCAGTAGTGTATCCTCCTACAGGGAAACTAATGAAAAACTGTTTTTT.

The rearrangement joins TRBV11-3 to TRBJ2-5; D ambiguous. With 4 bases removed from V and 5 bases from J, the gap between germline ends came to 11 bases. The CDR3 length is 13 residues. Germline loops: CDR1 SGHNT, CDR2 YENEEA. DNA for the CDR3: TGTGCCAGCAGCTCGAGGATTCTTGAGACCCAGTACTTC. This gives the protein CASSSRILETQYF.

V usage is TRBV5-4 and J usage is TRBJ2-6, with 9 nucleotides matching TRBD1. The junction had 9 bases not matched to a gene; V was cut back by 4 bases and J by 4 bases. The CDR3 totals 17 residues. Looked up from germline, CDR1 is SGHNT and CDR2 is YYREEE (reference sequence). For the CDR3, the DNA is TGTGCCAGCAGCCCCCGGGACAGGGTCTCCGGGGCCAACGTCCTGACTTTC. It specifies CASSPRDRVSGANVLTF.

The rearrangement uses TRBV19 and TRBJ2-7, with D perhaps matching TRBD2 (6 bases). The germline V gene encodes CDR1 LNHDA and CDR2 SQIVND (reference sequence). CDR3 length: 13 residues. V lost 5 bases to trimming and J lost 1 base, with 9 bases between them. As DNA, the CDR3 is TGTGCCAGTAGTGCAGGGAGGTCCTACGAGCAGTACTTC. Encoded protein: CASSAGRSYEQYF.

The chain is built from TRBV5-1 and TRBJ1-3; 7 nucleotides line up with TRBD1. CDR1 is SGHRS and CDR2 is YFSETQ in the germline V gene. Unmatched junction bases numbered 11, after V lost 0 bases and J lost 5 bases. The CDR3 sequence is 17 residues long. The CDR3 region has the DNA TGCGCCAGCAGCTTGGGGACAGGCACTTCAAGGAGAAACACCATATATTTT. Translating gives CASSLGTGTSRRNTIYF.

The chain uses TRBV5-4 and TRBJ2-5, with 7 nucleotides matching TRBD1. V lost 3 bases, J lost 5 bases, and 10 bases stayed unmatched. In germline, CDR1 is SGHNT, CDR2 YYREEE (reference sequence). This CDR3 region has 15 residues. The CDR3 sequence: CASSWETGSGETQYF. The CDR3 DNA reads TGTGCCAGCAGCTGGGAGACAGGGTCTGGGGAGACCCAGTACTTC.

The chain recombines TRBV28 with TRBJ2-7; the D gene is possibly TRBD1 (6 bases). CDR1 is MDHEN and CDR2 is SYDVKM in the germline V gene. CDR3 size: 12 residues. Trimming cost V 5 bases and J 5 bases, with 10 bases left between them. CDR3 sequence: CASSAPGDEQYF. In DNA, the CDR3 is TGTGCCAGCAGTGCACCAGGGGACGAGCAGTACTTC.

The rearrangement joins TRBV28 to TRBJ1-1, with D maybe TRBD1 (5 bases). Germline V CDR1 and CDR2: MDHEN, SYDVKM. The CDR3 is made up of 15 amino acids. With 7 bases removed from V and 1 base from J, the gap between germline ends came to 16 bases. The chain's CDR3 is CASNPTPRGNTEAFF. The CDR3 region has the DNA TGTGCCAGCAACCCTACCCCAAGGGGGAACACTGAAGCTTTCTTT.

The J gene is TRBJ1-1, the V gene TRBV19; weak D call: TRBD1 (5 bases). V lost 7 bases to trimming and J lost 1 base, with 10 bases between them. CDR1 is LNHDA, CDR2 SQIVND, per germline (reference sequence). The CDR3 extends over 13 amino acids. In DNA, the CDR3 is TGTGCCAGTACCCTCGGGGGGAACACTGAAGCTTTCTTT. Translation gives CASTLGGNTEAFF.

V and J are TRBV6-1 and TRBJ2-1; D might be TRBD2 (5 bases). The germline V and J ends were trimmed by 6 bases and 7 bases, with 10 bases remaining between them. This CDR3 has 12 amino acids. The V gene's germline CDR1 is MNHNS and CDR2 SASEGT. The CDR3: CASRGPGNEQFF. CDR3 sequence (DNA): TGTGCCAGCAGAGGCCCGGGGAATGAGCAGTTCTTC.